This passage covers 18 T cell receptor beta chains from one sample sequenced in a study of shared clonotypes between healthy human individuals. Assay used: immunoSEQ multiplex PCR; TCRdb lists only in-frame clones, some missing. Of about 1.1 million clones in the sample, approximately 78% were seen once. Sequences were obtained from memory CD4+ T cells from PBMCs. Subset noted: CD45RA-negative fraction. These TCRs come from a man aged 18 to 30 in good health. Some clones in this sample may be carry-over from other donors' samples.

The DNA of the CDR3 is TGTGCCAGCCAATTGACAGGGAGGGGGGGCAATCAGCCCCAGCATTTT. Amino acid sequence: CASQLTGRGGNQPQHF. The chain uses TRBV27 and TRBJ1-5; 7 nucleotides agree with TRBD1. Germline V lookup: CDR1 MNHEY, CDR2 SMNVEV (reference sequence). J lost 2 bases, V lost 8 bases, and 12 bases had no gene match. The CDR3 sequence is 16 residues long.

This chain connects TRBV9 to TRBJ1-4; D is ambiguous. V was trimmed by 4 bases and J by 2 bases, leaving 9 bases between them. CDR1 and CDR2 (germline): SGDLS, YYNGEE. The length of the CDR3 is 14 residues. The CDR3 coding sequence is TGTGCCAGCAGCCTCGGACTGACTAATGAAAAACTGTTTTTT. Protein: CASSLGLTNEKLFF.

The rearrangement uses TRBV28 and TRBJ2-1, with D possibly being TRBD1 (6 bases). This CDR3 spans 15 amino acids. Deletions cut 6 bases from V and 9 bases from J, with 21 bases between. CDR1 is MDHEN, CDR2 SYDVKM, per germline. The CDR3 loop is CASSLSGTPVGEQFF. CDR3 bases: TGTGCCAGCAGCCTATCTGGGACACCGGTGGGTGAGCAGTTCTTC.

In this sample, this clone turned up a few times. This chain joins TRBV28 and TRBJ2-5; no firm D call. V gave up 8 bases and J gave up 4 bases, with 17 bases separating them. Germline V lookup: CDR1 MDHEN, CDR2 SYDVKM. This CDR3 is built from 14 residues. Here the CDR3 DNA reads TGTGCCAGCGCCGCGTTGGGTAGGGTAGAGACCCAGTACTTC. Amino acid sequence: CASAALGRVETQYF.

V is TRBV7-9 and J is TRBJ2-7; 9 bases line up with TRBD2. The CDR3 runs to 15 residues. Germline CDR1 is SEHNR and CDR2 is FQNEAQ (reference sequence). Germline trimming cut 2 bases from V and 2 bases from J; bases unmatched to any gene: 4. The CDR3 region is CASSLRSSGTYEQYF. The CDR3 region has the DNA TGTGCCAGCAGCTTAAGGTCTAGCGGGACCTACGAGCAGTACTTC.

This sequence joins TRBV29-1 and TRBJ2-7, with TRBD2 matching over 9 bases. The CDR3 is 13 residues long. J gave up 1 base and V 3 bases, and 1 base lay outside the gene matches. CDR1 is SQVTM, CDR2 ANQGSEA, per germline. In DNA form, the CDR3 reads TGCAGCGTTGAGCTAGCGGGGTCCTACGAGCAGTACTTC. This encodes CSVELAGSYEQYF.

This clone was picked up a small number of times. The genes are TRBV19 and TRBJ1-3; D uncertain. V was cut by 6 bases and J by 0 bases, with 12 bases left in between. Germline V gives CDR1 LNHDA, CDR2 SQIVND (reference sequence). The CDR3 runs to 15 residues. CDR3 in DNA: TGTGCCAGTAGCCGCCTTGGTTACTCTGGAAACACCATATATTTT. It codes for CASSRLGYSGNTIYF.

The CDR3 is CSVPPDRGYTF. Written as DNA, the CDR3 is TGCAGTGTGCCCCCCGATCGTGGCTACACCTTC. The chain is built from TRBV20-1 and TRBJ1-2; D unresolved. V lost 7 bases, J lost 7 bases, and 13 bases lay in between. Germline-derived CDR1 and CDR2 are DFQATT and SNEGSKA (reference sequence). The CDR3 spans 11 residues.

In its sample, this clone was seen a few times. The chain links TRBV2 to TRBJ2-1, with a weak D call TRBD1 (5 bases). Between the trimmed V and J ends, which lost 6 bases and 7 bases, there was a span of 16 bases. The CDR3 sequence is 14 residues long. In germline, CDR1 is SNHLY, CDR2 FYNNEI. The CDR3, as DNA: TGTGCCAGCAGAGACAGTGGGGCTGGGAATGAGCAGTTCTTC. Translating it yields CASRDSGAGNEQFF.

The chain recombines TRBV4-1 with TRBJ1-1, with D perhaps TRBD1 (6 bases). The CDR3 runs to 14 residues. Trimming took off 1 base at V and 10 bases at J, with 16 bases between the two ends. The germline V gene encodes CDR1 MGHRA and CDR2 YSYEKL. Here the CDR3 DNA reads TGCGCCAGCAGCCAAGCCGGGACAACAAGCGGAGCTTTCTTT. It is translated as CASSQAGTTSGAFF.

This chain joins TRBV30 and TRBJ2-7; no reliable D call. The CDR3 covers 13 residues. V gave up 7 bases and J gave up 3 bases, with 16 bases separating them. CDR1 and CDR2 (germline): GTSNPN, SVGIG (reference sequence). CDR3 in DNA: TGTGCCTCCACGAGGAAAACGAACTACGAGCAGTACTTC. It specifies CASTRKTNYEQYF.

V usage is TRBV4-3 and J usage is TRBJ2-5, with 11 nucleotides matching TRBD2. The CDR3 totals 18 residues. The ends lost 3 bases at V and 4 bases at J; junction bases unmatched: 13. Germline CDR1 reads LGHNA; CDR2 reads YSLEER. The CDR3: CASSQGEGIAGGRETQYF. In nucleotides, the CDR3 is TGCGCCAGCAGCCAGGGGGAGGGAATAGCGGGAGGGCGAGAGACCCAGTACTTC.

V gene TRBV10-3 combines with J gene TRBJ1-1; weak D call: TRBD1 (5 bases). The ends were cut back, 2 bases at V and 3 bases at J, with 10 bases in the middle. The CDR3 is made up of 14 amino acids. The V gene's germline CDR1 is ENHRY and CDR2 SYGVKD. CDR3 region: CAISEGGGDTEAFF. The CDR3 nucleotides are TGTGCCATCAGTGAGGGTGGGGGGGACACTGAAGCTTTCTTT.

V is TRBV5-1 and J is TRBJ1-1; D remains unclear. V lost 0 bases and J lost 0, with 15 bases in between. Germline V lookup: CDR1 SGHRS, CDR2 YFSETQ. The CDR3 loop spans 17 amino acids. The chain's CDR3 is CASSLGAATNMNTEAFF. The CDR3 bases are TGCGCCAGCAGCTTGGGGGCTGCAACCAACATGAACACTGAAGCTTTCTTT.

This clone was detected many times. The genes are TRBV7-2 and TRBJ2-7, with no clear D. Germline-derived CDR1 and CDR2 are SGHTA and FQGNSA. The CDR3 sequence is 15 residues long. V was cut by 1 base and J by 4 bases, with 14 bases left in between. CDR3 loop: CASSLDRGTAYEQYF. In DNA form, the CDR3 reads TGTGCCAGCAGCTTAGACAGAGGAACAGCGTACGAGCAGTACTTC.

A single count supports this clone. The chain recombines TRBV28 with TRBJ1-5; D is possibly TRBD1 (6 bases). There are 14 residues in the CDR3. Per the germline V gene, CDR1 is MDHEN and CDR2 is SYDVKM. V gave up 6 bases and J gave up 9 bases, with 18 bases separating them. This CDR3 reads CASRGGGSYRPQHF. CDR3 in DNA: TGTGCCAGCAGGGGAGGGGGGTCGTATCGGCCCCAGCATTTT.

This chain uses TRBV5-1 with TRBJ1-1, with a possible D match to TRBD1 (5 bases). Germline assignment: CDR1 SGHRS and CDR2 YFSETQ. The V end lost 4 bases, the J end lost 4 bases, and 14 bases lay between the germline ends. The CDR3 runs 14 residues. The CDR3 bases are TGCGCCAGCAGCGTAACGACAGACGCCACTGAAGCTTTCTTT. Translated: CASSVTTDATEAFF.

This sequence joins TRBV5-6 and TRBJ1-1, with D possibly being TRBD1 (6 bases). The CDR3 contains 16 residues. The ends were cut back, 1 base at V and 1 base at J, with 14 bases in the middle. Germline CDR1 is SGHDT and CDR2 is YYEEEE. The CDR3 DNA reads as TGTGCCAGCAGCTTGTTGGGTGTACAGGGGAACACTGAAGCTTTCTTT. Translating it yields CASSLLGVQGNTEAFF. The variable domain in full, completed from reference TRBV5-6 and TRBJ1-1, reads DAGVTQSPTHLIKTRGQQVTLRCSPKSGHDTVSWYQQALGQGPQFIFQYYEEEERQRGNFPDRFSGHQFPNYSSELNVNALLLGDSALYLCASSLLGVQGNTEAFFGQGTRLTVV.